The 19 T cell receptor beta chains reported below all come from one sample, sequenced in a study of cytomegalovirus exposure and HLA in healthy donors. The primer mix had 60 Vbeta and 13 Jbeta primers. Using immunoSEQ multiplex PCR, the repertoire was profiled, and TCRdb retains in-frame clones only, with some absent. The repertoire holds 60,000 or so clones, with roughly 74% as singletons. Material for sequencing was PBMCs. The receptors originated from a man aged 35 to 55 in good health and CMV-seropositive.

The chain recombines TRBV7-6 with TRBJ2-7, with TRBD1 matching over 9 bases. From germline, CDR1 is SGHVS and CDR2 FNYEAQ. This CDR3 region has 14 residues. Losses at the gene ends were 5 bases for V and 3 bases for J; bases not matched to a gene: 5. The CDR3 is CASSPDRGGYEQYF. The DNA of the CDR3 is TGTGCCAGCAGCCCAGACAGGGGGGGCTACGAGCAGTACTTC.

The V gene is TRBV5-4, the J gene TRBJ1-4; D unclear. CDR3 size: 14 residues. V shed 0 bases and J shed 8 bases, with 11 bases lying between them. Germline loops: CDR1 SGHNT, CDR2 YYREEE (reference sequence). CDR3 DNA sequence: TGTGCCAGCAGCTTGGAGGCAGAGGAGGAAAAACTGTTTTTT. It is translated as CASSLEAEEEKLFF. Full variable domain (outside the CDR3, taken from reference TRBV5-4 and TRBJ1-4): ETGVTQSPTHLIKTRGQQVTLRCSSQSGHNTVSWYQQALGQGPQFIFQYYREEENGRGNFPPRFSGLQFPNYSSELNVNALELDDSALYLCASSLEAEEEKLFFGSGTQLSVL.

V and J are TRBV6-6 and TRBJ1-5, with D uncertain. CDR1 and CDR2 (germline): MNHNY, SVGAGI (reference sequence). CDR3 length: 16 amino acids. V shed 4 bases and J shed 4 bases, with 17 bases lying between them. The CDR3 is CASSCGRDVRNQPQHF. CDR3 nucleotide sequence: TGTGCCAGCAGTTGCGGGAGGGATGTTCGGAATCAGCCCCAGCATTTT.

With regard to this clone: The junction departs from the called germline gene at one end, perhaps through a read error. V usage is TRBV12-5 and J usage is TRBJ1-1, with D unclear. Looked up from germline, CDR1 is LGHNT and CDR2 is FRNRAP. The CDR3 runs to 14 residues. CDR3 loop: CARGFGKTGTEAFF. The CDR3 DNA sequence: TGTGCTAGGGGTTTCGGGAAGACGGGGACTGAAGCTTTCTTT.

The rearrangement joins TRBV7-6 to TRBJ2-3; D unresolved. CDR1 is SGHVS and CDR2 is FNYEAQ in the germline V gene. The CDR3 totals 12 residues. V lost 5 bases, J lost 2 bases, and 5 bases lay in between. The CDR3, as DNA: TGTGCCAGCAGCACCTACACAGATACGCAGTATTTT. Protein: CASSTYTDTQYF.

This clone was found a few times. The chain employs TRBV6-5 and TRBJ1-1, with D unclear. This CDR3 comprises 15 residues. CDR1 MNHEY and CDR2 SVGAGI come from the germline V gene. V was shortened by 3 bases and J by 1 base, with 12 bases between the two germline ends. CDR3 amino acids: CASSYALYKNTEAFF. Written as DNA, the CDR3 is TGTGCCAGCAGTTATGCCCTTTACAAGAACACTGAAGCTTTCTTT.

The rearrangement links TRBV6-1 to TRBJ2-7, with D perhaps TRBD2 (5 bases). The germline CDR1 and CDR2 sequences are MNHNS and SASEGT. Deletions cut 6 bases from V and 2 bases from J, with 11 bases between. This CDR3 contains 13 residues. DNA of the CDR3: TGTGCCAGCAGGGACGGGGTAACCTACGAGCAGTACTTC. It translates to CASRDGVTYEQYF.

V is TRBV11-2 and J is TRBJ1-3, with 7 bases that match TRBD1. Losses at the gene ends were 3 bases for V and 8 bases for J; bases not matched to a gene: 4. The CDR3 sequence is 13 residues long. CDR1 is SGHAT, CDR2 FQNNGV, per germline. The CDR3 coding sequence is TGTGCCAGCAGCTTCAGTACAGGGGACACCATATATTTT. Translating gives CASSFSTGDTIYF. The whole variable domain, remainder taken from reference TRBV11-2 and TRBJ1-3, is EAGVAQSPRYKIIEKRQSVAFWCNPISGHATLYWYQQILGQGPKLLIQFQNNGVVDDSQLPKDRFSAERLKGVDSTLKIQPAKLEDSAVYLCASSFSTGDTIYFGEGSWLTVV.

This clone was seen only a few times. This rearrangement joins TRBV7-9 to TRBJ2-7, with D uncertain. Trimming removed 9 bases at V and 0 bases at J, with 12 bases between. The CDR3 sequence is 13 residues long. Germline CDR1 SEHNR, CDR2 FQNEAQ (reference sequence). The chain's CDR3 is CASIGGSSYEQYF. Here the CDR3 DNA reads TGTGCCAGTATCGGTGGTAGCTCCTACGAGCAGTACTTC.

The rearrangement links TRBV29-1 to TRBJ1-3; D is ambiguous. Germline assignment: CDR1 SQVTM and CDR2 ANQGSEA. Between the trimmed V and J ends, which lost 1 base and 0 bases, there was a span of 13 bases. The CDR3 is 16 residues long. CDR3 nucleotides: TGCAGCGTTGAAGGTTGGAGGCGGGACTCTGGAAACACCATATATTTT. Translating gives CSVEGWRRDSGNTIYF.

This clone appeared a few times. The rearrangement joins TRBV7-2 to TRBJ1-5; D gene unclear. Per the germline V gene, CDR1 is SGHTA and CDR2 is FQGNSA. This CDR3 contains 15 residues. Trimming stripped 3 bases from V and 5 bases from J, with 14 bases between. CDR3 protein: CASSFGAAGYQPQHF. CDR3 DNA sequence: TGTGCCAGCAGCTTCGGAGCGGCCGGATATCAGCCCCAGCATTTT.

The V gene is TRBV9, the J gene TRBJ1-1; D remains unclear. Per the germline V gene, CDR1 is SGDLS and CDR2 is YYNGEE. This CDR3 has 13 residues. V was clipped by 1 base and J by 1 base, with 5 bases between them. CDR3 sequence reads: CASSVIRNTEAFF. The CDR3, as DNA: TGTGCCAGCAGCGTAATTAGGAACACTGAAGCTTTCTTT.

The CDR3 loop reads CASSIGTGGFYEQYF. DNA for the CDR3: TGTGCCAGCAGCATCGGGACAGGGGGCTTCTACGAGCAGTACTTC. The chain is built from TRBV5-4 and TRBJ2-7; 12 nucleotides agree with TRBD1. The CDR3 has 15 residues. Trimming at V came to 4 bases and at J to 3 bases, leaving 5 bases not matched to a gene. In germline, CDR1 is SGHNT, CDR2 YYREEE (reference sequence).

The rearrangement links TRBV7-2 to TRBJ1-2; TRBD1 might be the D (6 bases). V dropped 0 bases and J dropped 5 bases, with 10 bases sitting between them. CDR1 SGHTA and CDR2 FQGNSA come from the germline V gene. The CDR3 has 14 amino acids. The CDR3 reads CASSLAGQTYGYTF. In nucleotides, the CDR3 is TGTGCCAGCAGCTTAGCAGGACAGACGTATGGCTACACCTTC.

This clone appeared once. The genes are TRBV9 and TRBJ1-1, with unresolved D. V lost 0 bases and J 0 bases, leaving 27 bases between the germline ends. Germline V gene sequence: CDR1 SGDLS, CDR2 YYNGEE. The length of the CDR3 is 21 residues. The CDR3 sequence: CASSVASAMVFGGLMNTEAFF. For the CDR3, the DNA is TGTGCCAGCAGCGTAGCCAGCGCTATGGTGTTTGGTGGTTTAATGAACACTGAAGCTTTCTTT.

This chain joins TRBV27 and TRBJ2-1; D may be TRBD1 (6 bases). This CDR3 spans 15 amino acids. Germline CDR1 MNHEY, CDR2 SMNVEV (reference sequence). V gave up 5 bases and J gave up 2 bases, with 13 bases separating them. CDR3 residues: CASSDTGSPYNEQFF. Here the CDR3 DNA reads TGTGCCAGCAGTGACACAGGGTCCCCCTACAATGAGCAGTTCTTC.

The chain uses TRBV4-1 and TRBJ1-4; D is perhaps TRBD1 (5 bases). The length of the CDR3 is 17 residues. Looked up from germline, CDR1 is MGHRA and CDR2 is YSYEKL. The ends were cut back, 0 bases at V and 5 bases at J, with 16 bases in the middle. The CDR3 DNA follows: TGCGCCAGCAGCCAAGATAACAAAGGGGTCCAGAATGAAAAACTGTTTTTT. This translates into CASSQDNKGVQNEKLFF.

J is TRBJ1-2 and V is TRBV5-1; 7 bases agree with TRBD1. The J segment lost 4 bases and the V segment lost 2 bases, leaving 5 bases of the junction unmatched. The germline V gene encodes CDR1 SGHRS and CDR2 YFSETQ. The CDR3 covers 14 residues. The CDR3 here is CASSLPGQFYGYTF. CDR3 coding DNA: TGCGCCAGCAGCTTACCGGGACAGTTCTATGGCTACACCTTC.

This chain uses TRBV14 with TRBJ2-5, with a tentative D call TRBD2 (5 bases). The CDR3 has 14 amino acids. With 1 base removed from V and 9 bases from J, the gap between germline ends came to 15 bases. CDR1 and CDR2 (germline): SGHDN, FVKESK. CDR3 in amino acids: CASSQVKRTGAQYF. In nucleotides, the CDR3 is TGTGCCAGCAGCCAAGTCAAGCGGACCGGGGCCCAGTACTTC.